The clone carrying this T cell receptor beta chain has just one count. As yet, its antigen is unknown. This sample stems from a study of OX40 agonist ivuxolimab in advanced cancers. Study in general: Partial responses occurred in three patients (one hepatocellular carcinoma, two cutaneous melanoma).

Trimming removed 0 bases from V and 4 bases from J; junction bases left unmatched: 9. This CDR3 has 17 amino acids. CDR1 MNHEY and CDR2 SMNVEV come from the germline V gene (reference sequence). Study-level findings and limits: Compared with CD4+, CD8+ T cells on average had more expanded clones.

The repertoire was sequenced with immunoSEQ multiplex PCR; TCRdb's copy has only in-frame clones and lacks some. Of some 50,000 clones in the sample, 90% to 95% were seen once. The sequence was obtained from an adult with an advanced solid tumor such as melanoma, head and neck, liver or kidney cancer. The sample in question was CD4+ or CD8+ T cells sorted from blood, obtained in a trial of the OX40 agonist ivuxolimab. The chain combines TRBV27 with TRBJ2-1; 7 bases map to TRBD1. In nucleotides, the CDR3 is TGTGCCAGCAGTTTATCCTCGACAGGGCAACTATACAATGAGCAGTTCTTC. Its protein is CASSLSSTGQLYNEQFF.